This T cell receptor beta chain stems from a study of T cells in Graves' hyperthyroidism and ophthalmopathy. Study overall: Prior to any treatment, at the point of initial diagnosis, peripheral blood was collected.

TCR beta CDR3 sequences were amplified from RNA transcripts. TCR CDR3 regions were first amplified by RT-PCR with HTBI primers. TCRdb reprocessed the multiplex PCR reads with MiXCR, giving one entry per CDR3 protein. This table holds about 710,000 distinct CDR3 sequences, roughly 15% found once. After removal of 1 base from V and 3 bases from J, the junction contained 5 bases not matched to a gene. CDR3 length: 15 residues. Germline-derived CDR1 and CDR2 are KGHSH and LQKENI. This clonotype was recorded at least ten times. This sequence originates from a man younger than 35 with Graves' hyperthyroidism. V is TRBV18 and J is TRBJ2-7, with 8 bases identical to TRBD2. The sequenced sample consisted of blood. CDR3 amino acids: CASSPRASGYYEQYF. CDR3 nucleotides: TGTGCCAGCTCACCACGGGCTAGCGGGTACTACGAGCAGTACTTC. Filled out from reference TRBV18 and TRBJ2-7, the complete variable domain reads NAGVMQNPRHLVRRRGQEARLRCSPMKGHSHVYWYRQLPEEGLKFMVYLQKENIIDESGMPKERFSAEFPKEGPSILRIQQVVRGDSAAYFCASSPRASGYYEQYFGPGTRLTVT.